These 15 T cell receptor beta chains came from one sample sequenced in a study of T cell responses to AZD1222 COVID-19 vaccine. Sequencing used immunoSEQ multiplex PCR; TCRdb keeps in-frame clones, though not all of them. The table records some 100,000 clones, about 89% of them present only once. The material was peripheral blood, obtained on day 0 of AZD1222 vaccination. These receptors all come from an adult in good health.

This chain connects TRBV2 to TRBJ1-1; D not resolved. V was trimmed by 8 bases and J by 1 base, leaving 14 bases between them. Per germline, CDR1 SNHLY and CDR2 FYNNEI. This CDR3 is 14 amino acids long. The CDR3 sequence is CASSPPPRNTEAFF. Written as DNA, the CDR3 is TGTGCCAGCTCACCCCCGCCCAGGAACACTGAAGCTTTCTTT.

This chain joins TRBV28 and TRBJ2-7; unclear D gene. Germline loops: CDR1 MDHEN, CDR2 SYDVKM. Trimming pared 8 bases from V and 3 bases from J, leaving 14 bases between. This CDR3 has 13 residues. CDR3 region: CASLSPTRYEQYF. CDR3 bases: TGTGCCAGCTTAAGTCCGACTCGCTACGAGCAGTACTTC.

The V gene is TRBV5-1, the J gene TRBJ2-3; 11 nucleotides agree with TRBD2. Trimming took 4 bases from V and 1 from J; bases not matched to a gene: 2. In germline, CDR1 is SGHRS, CDR2 YFSETQ. This CDR3 contains 15 residues. DNA for the CDR3: TGCGCCAGCAGCCAACTAGCGGGGGGCACAGATACGCAGTATTTT. Its protein product is CASSQLAGGTDTQYF.

This chain links TRBV28 with TRBJ2-7; D may be TRBD2 (7 bases). Per germline, CDR1 MDHEN and CDR2 SYDVKM. V was trimmed by 7 bases and J by 4 bases, leaving 14 bases between them. The CDR3 length is 13 residues. DNA of the CDR3: TGTGCCAGCACCCTAGGGGGGGGTTACGAGCAGTACTTC. Translated, it gives CASTLGGGYEQYF.

The chain has TRBV7-9 and TRBJ2-5, with unresolved D. Trimming removed 1 base from V and 2 bases from J, with 11 bases in between. The CDR3 consists of 15 residues. Germline V gives CDR1 SEHNR, CDR2 FQNEAQ (reference sequence). This chain's CDR3 is CASSLGPEIQETQYF. CDR3 DNA sequence: TGTGCCAGCAGCTTAGGCCCGGAAATTCAAGAGACCCAGTACTTC.

This chain joins TRBV10-3 and TRBJ1-4; 8 bases map to TRBD1. Unmatched junction bases numbered 9, after V lost 6 bases and J lost 6 bases. The CDR3 length is 15 residues. CDR1 ENHRY and CDR2 SYGVKD come from the germline V gene. CDR3 protein: CAISRQGKDYEKLFF. In DNA, the CDR3 is TGTGCCATCAGCCGACAGGGGAAGGATTATGAAAAACTGTTTTTT.

As for this clone: Sequence at one end of the junction differs from germline and may be a read error. The rearrangement uses TRBV11-2 and TRBJ2-6; D unresolved. The CDR3 extends over 11 amino acids. Germline V gene data show CDR1 as SGHAT and CDR2 as FQNNGV. CDR3 bases: TGTGCCAGCAGCTTAGATGTGGCAGAGGCTTTC. As protein: CASSLDVAEAF.

This chain uses TRBV27 with TRBJ2-3, with 9 bases lining up with TRBD2. Germline V CDR1 and CDR2: MNHEY, SMNVEV (reference sequence). The CDR3 length is 15 residues. The V gene end was trimmed by 6 bases and the J gene end by 4 bases; junction bases not matched to a gene: 8. The chain's CDR3 is CASRLSGGGPDTQYF. The CDR3 nucleotides are TGTGCCAGCAGACTTAGCGGGGGAGGGCCAGATACGCAGTATTTT.

This sequence joins TRBV29-1 and TRBJ1-2, with 10 bases that match TRBD1. The CDR3 has 17 amino acids. Germline CDR1 and CDR2: SQVTM and ANQGSEA. V dropped 3 bases and J dropped 4; count of bases not matched to a gene: 14. The CDR3 nucleotides read TGCAGCGTTGAGGGGACCGGGACAGGGGCTAAGATCTATGGCTACACCTTC. Translating gives CSVEGTGTGAKIYGYTF.

V usage is TRBV24-1 and J usage is TRBJ2-3; tentatively, D is TRBD2 (5 bases). CDR1 and CDR2 from the germline V gene are KGHDR and SFDVKD. The V gene lost 2 bases and the J gene lost 4 bases, with 15 bases spanning the gap. This CDR3 contains 16 residues. The CDR3 protein is CATSDSGPPSPDTQYF. In DNA, the CDR3 is TGTGCCACCAGTGATTCTGGCCCGCCTAGCCCAGATACGCAGTATTTT.

The chain combines TRBV5-1 with TRBJ1-2; 7 bases match TRBD1. Per germline, CDR1 SGHRS and CDR2 YFSETQ. CDR3 length equals 14 residues. Trimming removed 4 bases from V and 5 bases from J; junction bases left unmatched: 8. As DNA, the CDR3 is TGCGCCAGCAGCGGAGGACAGGCGAATTATGGCTACACCTTC. Translating gives CASSGGQANYGYTF.

The chain uses TRBV21-1 and TRBJ2-4; the table's D call of TRBD1 was not tested on the DNA. TRBV21-1 is a pseudogene locus. This CDR3 is 11 amino acids long. CDR3 coding DNA: TGTGCCAGCAGCAAGGCCAACATTCAGTACTTC. This translates into CASSKANIQYF.

The V gene is TRBV27, the J gene TRBJ1-1, with 9 bases lining up with TRBD1. The CDR3 extends over 16 amino acids. Germline values: CDR1 MNHEY, CDR2 SMNVEV (reference sequence). Unmatched junction bases numbered 12, after V lost 5 bases and J lost 5 bases. The CDR3: CASSPVTGGYWTEAFF. CDR3 sequence (DNA): TGTGCCAGCAGTCCCGTGACAGGGGGATATTGGACTGAAGCTTTCTTT.

V gene TRBV7-8 combines with J gene TRBJ1-5; tentatively, D is TRBD1 (5 bases). Per the germline V gene, CDR1 is SGHVS and CDR2 is FQNEAQ. V was trimmed by 1 base and J by 6 bases, leaving 13 bases between them. This CDR3 has 15 residues. DNA for the CDR3: TGTGCCAGCAGCTTAGATGGCAGGGTTGGTCAGCCCCAGCATTTT. Translated: CASSLDGRVGQPQHF.

V is TRBV10-3 and J is TRBJ1-5; TRBD1 agrees at 8 bases. This CDR3 is built from 14 residues. Trimming at V came to 11 bases and at J to 4 bases, leaving 10 bases not matched to a gene. Germline CDR1 is ENHRY and CDR2 is SYGVKD. For the CDR3, the DNA is TGTGCCGGACAGGGCGAAGGGTGGAATCAGCCCCAGCATTTT. This gives the protein CAGQGEGWNQPQHF.